This is a list of T cell receptor beta chains from one sample in a study of shared clonotypes between healthy human individuals. Clones were sequenced by immunoSEQ multiplex PCR, and TCRdb holds only the in-frame ones, with some missing. There are around 2,000,000 clones in the sample; just under 95% occur only once, and about 1.1% lies in the top ten. Sequenced input: naive CD8+ T cells sorted from blood. The receptors here all came from a man between 18 and 35 years old in good health. Each CDR3 is given with its conserved first and last residue. Each record gives: D gene, CDR3 length, J gene, V gene, CDR3 protein, CDR3 DNA. D genes are given only for firm matches.

TRBD1,16,TRBJ2-5,TRBV7-9,CASSLNNRGLWETQYF,TGTGCCAGCAGCTTAAATAACAGGGGGCTTTGGGAGACCCAGTACTTC
-,13,TRBJ1-5,TRBV13,CASSLGGYQPQHF,TGTGCCAGCAGCTTAGGGGGATATCAGCCCCAGCATTTT
TRBD2,13,TRBJ2-1,TRBV10-3,CAINKAGGYEQFF,TGTGCCATCAATAAAGCGGGAGGATATGAGCAGTTCTTC
TRBD1,14,TRBJ2-5,TRBV5-4,CASSSPGQWETQYF,TGTGCCAGCAGCTCACCGGGACAGTGGGAGACCCAGTACTTC
-,15,TRBJ1-1,TRBV10-1,CASSESSEMNTEAFF,TGCGCCAGCAGTGAGTCCTCAGAGATGAACACTGAAGCTTTCTTT
-,13,TRBJ2-7,TRBV6-5,CASSYSIAVEQYF,TGTGCCAGCAGTTACTCGATCGCGGTCGAGCAGTACTTC
-,15,TRBJ1-5,TRBV15,CATSRDRNSNQPQHF,TGTGCCACCAGCAGAGACAGGAATAGCAATCAGCCCCAGCATTTT
-,15,TRBJ1-1,TRBV28,CASSHLGLLRIEAFF,TGTGCCAGCAGCCATCTAGGCCTCCTGAGGATTGAAGCTTTCTTT
TRBD1,13,TRBJ1-1,TRBV9,CASSIGTDTEAFF,TGTGCCAGCAGTATAGGGACAGACACTGAAGCTTTCTTT
-,14,TRBJ2-7,TRBV19,CASSPSYNSYEQYF,TGTGCCAGTAGTCCATCTTATAACTCCTACGAGCAGTACTTC
TRBD2,17,TRBJ2-1,TRBV29-1,CSVDPSGSWGGYNEQFF,TGCAGCGTTGATCCTAGCGGGAGTTGGGGTGGCTACAATGAGCAGTTCTTC
-,16,TRBJ1-2,TRBV12-1,CASWGMPMTLLYGYTF,TGTGCCAGCTGGGGAATGCCTATGACACTTCTCTATGGCTACACCTTC
-,13,TRBJ2-5,TRBV28,CASGGWERETQYF,TGTGCCAGCGGGGGATGGGAGCGCGAGACCCAGTACTTC
-,14,TRBJ1-2,TRBV7-9,CASSLGGTPYGYTF,TGTGCCAGCAGCTTAGGCGGGACACCCTATGGCTACACCTTC
-,16,TRBJ2-1,TRBV6-6,CASSILALASYNEQFF,TGTGCCAGCAGCATTCTAGCGCTGGCTTCCTACAATGAGCAGTTCTTC
-,13,TRBJ2-7,TRBV5-4,CASSLWTSYEQYF,TGTGCCAGCAGCTTGTGGACGTCCTACGAGCAGTACTTC
-,15,TRBJ1-2,TRBV6-6,CASSYTGREESGYTF,TGTGCCAGCAGTTACACGGGCAGGGAAGAGAGTGGCTACACCTTC
TRBD2,15,TRBJ2-7,TRBV7-9,CASSTQTGTNYEQYF,TGTGCCAGCAGCACTCAAACGGGGACTAACTACGAGCAGTACTTC
-,15,TRBJ1-4,TRBV9,CASSVGAATNEKLFF,TGTGCCAGCAGCGTAGGGGCCGCAACTAATGAAAAACTGTTTTTT
-,14,TRBJ1-2,TRBV6-5,CASSFSQVDYGYTF,TGTGCCAGCAGTTTTTCCCAGGTGGACTATGGCTACACCTTC
TRBD2,15,TRBJ2-7,TRBV27,CASSDSSGGPYEQYF,TGTGCCAGCAGTGATAGTAGCGGGGGGCCCTACGAGCAGTACTTC
TRBD2,18,TRBJ2-7,TRBV4-3,CASSQVGPGLAGSYEQYF,TGCGCCAGCAGCCAAGTGGGACCGGGACTAGCGGGCTCTTACGAGCAGTACTTC
-,13,TRBJ1-2,TRBV5-1,CASSPEGGNGYTF,TGCGCCAGCAGCCCGGAGGGGGGGAATGGCTACACCTTC
TRBD2,16,TRBJ2-7,TRBV5-5,CASSLWGSAGPYEQYF,TGTGCCAGCAGCTTGTGGGGCTCAGCGGGACCCTACGAGCAGTACTTC
TRBD1,20,TRBJ2-1,TRBV28,CASGTAALKGPGKSYNEQFF,TGTGCCAGCGGGACAGCAGCCTTAAAGGGTCCGGGGAAATCCTACAATGAGCAGTTCTTC
-,12,TRBJ2-7,TRBV29-1,CSVEDSGPRQYF,TGCAGCGTTGAAGATAGCGGTCCTAGGCAGTACTTC
TRBD1,16,TRBJ2-7,TRBV5-6,CASSLGDREEGYEQYF,TGTGCCAGCAGCTTGGGGGACAGGGAGGAAGGCTACGAGCAGTACTTC
-,13,TRBJ2-7,TRBV13,CASSYGGSHEQYF,TGTGCCAGCAGCTACGGGGGTAGCCACGAGCAGTACTTC
TRBD1,15,TRBJ2-5,TRBV10-3,CAISLTGASQETQYF,TGTGCCATCAGCCTGACAGGGGCCAGCCAAGAGACCCAGTACTTC
-,15,TRBJ1-1,TRBV7-6,CASSARPSGDAEAFF,TGTGCCAGCAGCGCGCGTCCTTCGGGCGACGCTGAAGCTTTCTTT
-,14,TRBJ2-1,TRBV10-1,CASSELLESDEQFF,TGCGCCAGCAGTGAGTTGCTAGAGAGCGATGAGCAGTTCTTC
-,11,TRBJ2-7,TRBV7-9,CASSKDREQYF,TGTGCCAGCAGCAAAGACCGGGAGCAGTACTTC
-,15,TRBJ1-1,TRBV7-9,CASSLVSSVNTEAFF,TGTGCCAGCAGCTTAGTCTCGTCAGTGAACACTGAAGCTTTCTTT
-,16,TRBJ1-2,TRBV2,CASSEPATDLDYGYTF,TGTGCCAGCAGTGAACCTGCGACCGACCTCGACTATGGCTACACCTTC
TRBD2,14,TRBJ2-7,TRBV30,CAWSGSGSSYEQYF,TGTGCCTGGAGTGGAAGCGGGAGCTCCTACGAGCAGTACTTC
-,12,TRBJ1-1,TRBV10-1,CASSNGGPEAFF,TGCGCCAGCAGTAACGGGGGACCTGAAGCTTTCTTT
TRBD1,14,TRBJ1-2,TRBV28,CASEDTGDRVGYTF,TGTGCCAGCGAAGACACCGGGGACAGGGTCGGCTACACCTTC
TRBD1,14,TRBJ1-5,TRBV27,CASRPGGSNQPQHF,TGTGCCAGCAGGCCAGGGGGGAGCAATCAGCCCCAGCATTTT
-,17,TRBJ1-3,TRBV4-1,CASSQGGPGEVGNTIYF,TGCGCCAGCAGCCAAGGAGGTCCGGGGGAGGTTGGAAACACCATATATTTT
-,16,TRBJ2-3,TRBV2,CASSDPRRWGTDTQYF,TGTGCCAGCAGTGATCCCCGACGCTGGGGCACAGATACGCAGTATTTT
TRBD2,16,TRBJ2-3,TRBV9,CASSVGAGALSDTQYF,TGTGCCAGCAGCGTAGGAGCGGGGGCTCTCTCAGATACGCAGTATTTT
-,13,TRBJ1-1,TRBV9,CASSLGPATEAFF,TGTGCCAGCAGCCTTGGGCCGGCCACTGAAGCTTTCTTT
-,15,TRBJ2-5,TRBV4-3,CASSQDLSGQETQYF,TGCGCCAGCAGCCAAGATCTGAGCGGCCAAGAGACCCAGTACTTC
-,14,TRBJ1-2,TRBV9,CASSAAWDVDGYTF,TGTGCCAGCAGCGCCGCCTGGGACGTGGATGGCTACACCTTC
-,13,TRBJ2-7,TRBV11-2,CASSVGLIYEQYF,TGTGCCAGCAGCGTAGGCCTCATCTACGAGCAGTACTTC
TRBD1,15,TRBJ2-5,TRBV7-9,CASSPPDRGEETQYF,TGTGCCAGCAGCCCCCCGGACAGGGGTGAAGAGACCCAGTACTTC
-,12,TRBJ2-7,TRBV19,CASSMGGYEQYF,TGTGCCAGTAGTATGGGTGGATACGAGCAGTACTTC